This TCR beta chain comes out of a study of cytomegalovirus exposure and HLA in healthy donors. The germline gives CDR1 SGHTA, CDR2 FQGNSA. Trimming shortened V by 1 base and J by 6 bases, and 13 bases separated the two germline ends. This CDR3 has 14 residues. The PCR made use of 60 Vbeta and 13 Jbeta primers. Using immunoSEQ multiplex PCR, the repertoire was profiled, and TCRdb retains in-frame clones only, with some absent. The table has 90,000 to 110,000 clones, around 75% seen once. The sequenced sample consisted of PBMCs. The rearrangement joins TRBV7-2 to TRBJ2-7; TRBD2 is a possible D gene (7 bases). The TCR sequence derives from a man younger than 45 in good health and CMV-seronegative. CDR3 bases: TGTGCCAGCAGCTTAGATTTGGGGGGGCTCGAGCAGTACTTC. This encodes CASSLDLGGLEQYF. The variable domain in full, completed from reference TRBV7-2 and TRBJ2-7, reads GAGVSQSPSNKVTEKGKDVELRCDPISGHTALYWYRQSLGQGLEFLIYFQGNSAPDKSGLPSDRFSAERTGGSVSTLTIQRTQQEDSAVYLCASSLDLGGLEQYFGPGTRLTVT.